These 13 T cell receptor beta chains came from one sample sequenced in a study of blood T cell repertoires in COVID-19. Sequencing was performed with immunoSEQ multiplex PCR; in TCRdb, only in-frame clones are kept and a portion is missing. The repertoire holds some 150,000 clones, with approximately 85% as singletons. Material: peripheral blood. The receptors originated from a woman aged 60-75 years with COVID-19, enrolled during active disease.

The V call is TRBV18, the J call TRBJ1-2, with 8 bases fitting TRBD1. The CDR3 loop spans 16 amino acids. The junction had 11 bases not matched to a gene; V was cut back by 4 bases and J by 4 bases. Germline assignment: CDR1 KGHSH and CDR2 LQKENI. The CDR3 DNA follows: TGTGCCAGCTCACGTAACGCGGACAGGGCACCCTATGGCTACACCTTC. This gives the protein CASSRNADRAPYGYTF.

The chain links TRBV28 to TRBJ1-5; 8 bases match TRBD1. This CDR3 has 16 amino acids. Per germline, CDR1 MDHEN and CDR2 SYDVKM. Trimming took 6 bases from V and 4 from J; bases not matched to a gene: 11. The CDR3 DNA reads TGTGCCAGCAGGGCAGGACAGGGCTGGGGGAATCAGCCCCAGCATTTT. Its translation is CASRAGQGWGNQPQHF.

The rearrangement uses TRBV4-1 and TRBJ1-5; tentatively, D is TRBD1 (6 bases). CDR1 MGHRA and CDR2 YSYEKL come from the germline V gene. Trimming shortened V by 1 base and J by 0 bases, and 19 bases separated the two germline ends. The CDR3 spans 19 residues. In DNA, the CDR3 is TGCGCCAGCAGCCAAGGGGCAGGGGACACATTAAATAGCAATCAGCCCCAGCATTTT. It translates to CASSQGAGDTLNSNQPQHF.

The CDR3 region is CATSRDRAGLAGGRGTDTQYF. The CDR3 DNA reads as TGTGCCACCAGCAGAGACCGAGCAGGACTAGCGGGGGGGCGGGGCACAGATACGCAGTATTTT. The V gene is TRBV15, the J gene TRBJ2-3, with TRBD2 matching 15 bases. In germline, CDR1 is LNHNV, CDR2 YYDKDF (reference sequence). V was pared by 0 bases and J by 1 base, with 11 bases of the junction left unmatched. The CDR3 contains 21 residues.

This clone has a single count. The gene calls are TRBV7-2 and TRBJ1-2; 12 nucleotides line up with TRBD1. Germline assignment: CDR1 SGHTA and CDR2 FQGNSA. The CDR3 is 14 residues long. Germline trimming cut 7 bases from V and 6 bases from J; bases unmatched to any gene: 6. CDR3 residues: CASIRDRGQDGYTF. CDR3 nucleotides: TGTGCCAGCATACGGGACAGGGGGCAAGATGGCTACACCTTC.

The rearrangement joins TRBV6-2 or TRBV6-3 to TRBJ2-1; 14 bases map to TRBD2. Germline assignment: CDR1 MNHEY and CDR2 SVGEGT. Germline trimming cut 5 bases from V and 4 bases from J; bases unmatched to any gene: 4. This CDR3 has 16 amino acids. The CDR3 loop reads CASSKTSGGAYNEQFF. CDR3 in DNA: TGTGCCAGCAGTAAGACTAGCGGGGGGGCGTACAATGAGCAGTTCTTC.

The chain recombines TRBV14 with TRBJ1-2; 10 bases agree with TRBD1. J gave up 5 bases and V 4 bases, and 4 bases lay outside the gene matches. Germline V gene data show CDR1 as SGHDN and CDR2 as FVKESK. The CDR3 totals 14 residues. The chain's CDR3 is CASSRDRGGYGYTF. The CDR3 DNA reads as TGTGCCAGCAGCCGGGACAGGGGTGGATATGGCTACACCTTC.

The chain joins TRBV19 to TRBJ2-2, with 7 bases fitting TRBD1. The CDR3 consists of 13 residues. The V gene end was trimmed by 5 bases and the J gene end by 7 bases; junction bases not matched to a gene: 4. Per the germline V gene, CDR1 is LNHDA and CDR2 is SQIVND (reference sequence). This CDR3 is CASSVQGFGELFF. Written as DNA, the CDR3 is TGTGCCAGTAGTGTACAGGGGTTCGGGGAGCTGTTTTTT.

V and J are TRBV30 and TRBJ1-1; D not resolved. V was cut by 4 bases and J by 10 bases, with 13 bases left in between. There are 11 residues in the CDR3. Per the germline V gene, CDR1 is GTSNPN and CDR2 is SVGIG (reference sequence). The CDR3 DNA follows: TGTGCCTGGAACTCTGGAGAAGGAGCTTTCTTT. It specifies CAWNSGEGAFF.

The CDR3 nucleotides read TGTGCCAGCAGTTTCTCAGGGGACACTGAAGCTTTCTTT. Amino acids: CASSFSGDTEAFF. The rearrangement uses TRBV27 and TRBJ1-1; D might be TRBD1 (6 bases). This CDR3 region has 13 residues. CDR1 and CDR2 (germline): MNHEY, SMNVEV (reference sequence). V lost 3 bases and J 3 bases, leaving 8 bases between the germline ends.

This clone showed up just once. The V gene is TRBV11-3, the J gene TRBJ2-5; D ambiguous. The CDR3 has 15 residues. The germline V gene encodes CDR1 SGHNT and CDR2 YENEEA. V lost 1 base to trimming and J lost 5 bases, with 14 bases between them. This CDR3 reads CASSLGLVGRETQYF. Here the CDR3 DNA reads TGTGCCAGCAGCTTAGGATTGGTGGGCCGGGAGACCCAGTACTTC.

The chain carries TRBV11-3 and TRBJ2-1; tentatively, D is TRBD1 (5 bases). The CDR3 is 13 amino acids. Trimming took off 3 bases at V and 7 bases at J, with 10 bases between the two ends. Germline loops: CDR1 SGHNT, CDR2 YENEEA. CDR3 amino acids: CASSLGRRNEQFF. DNA of the CDR3: TGTGCCAGCAGCTTGGGGCGCCGGAATGAGCAGTTCTTC.

The gene calls are TRBV7-2 and TRBJ2-3; a weak D match, TRBD2 (6 bases). Trimming cost V 1 base and J 2 bases, with 13 bases left between them. The CDR3 covers 16 residues. CDR1 is SGHTA and CDR2 is FQGNSA in the germline V gene. The CDR3 loop reads CASSLVPGGNTDTQYF. CDR3 nucleotides: TGTGCCAGCAGCTTAGTTCCTGGGGGGAACACAGATACGCAGTATTTT.